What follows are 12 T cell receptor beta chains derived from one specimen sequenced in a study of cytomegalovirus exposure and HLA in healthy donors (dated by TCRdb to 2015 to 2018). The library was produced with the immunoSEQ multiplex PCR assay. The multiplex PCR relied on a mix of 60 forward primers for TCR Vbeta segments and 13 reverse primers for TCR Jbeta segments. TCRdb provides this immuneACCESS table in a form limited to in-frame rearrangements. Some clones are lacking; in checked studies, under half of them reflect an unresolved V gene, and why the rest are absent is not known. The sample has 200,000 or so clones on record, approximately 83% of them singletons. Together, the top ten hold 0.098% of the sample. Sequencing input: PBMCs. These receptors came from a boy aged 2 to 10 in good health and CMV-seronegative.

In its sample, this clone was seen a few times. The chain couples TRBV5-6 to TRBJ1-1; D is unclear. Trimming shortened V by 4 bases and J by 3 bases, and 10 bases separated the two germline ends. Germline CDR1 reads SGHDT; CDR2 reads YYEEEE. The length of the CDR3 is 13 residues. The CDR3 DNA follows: TGTGCCAGCAGCCCGGTGGAGTACACTGAAGCTTTCTTT. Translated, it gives CASSPVEYTEAFF.

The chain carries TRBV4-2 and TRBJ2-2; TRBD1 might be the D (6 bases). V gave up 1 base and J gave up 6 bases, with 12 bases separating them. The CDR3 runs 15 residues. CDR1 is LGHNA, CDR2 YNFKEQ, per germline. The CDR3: CASSQVMGAAGELFF. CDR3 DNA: TGTGCCAGCAGCCAAGTTATGGGGGCGGCCGGGGAGCTGTTTTTT.

In nucleotides, the CDR3 is TGTGCCAGCAGCATAGCGGGGGGCTTCACAGATACGCAGTATTTT. This sequence encodes CASSIAGGFTDTQYF. V usage is TRBV9 and J usage is TRBJ2-3; 10 bases map to TRBD2. This CDR3 is built from 15 residues. CDR1 is SGDLS and CDR2 is YYNGEE in the germline V gene. The V segment lost 4 bases and the J segment 2 bases; nucleotides outside the gene matches: 4. The whole variable domain, filled in from reference TRBV9 and TRBJ2-3, reads DSGVTQTPKHLITATGQRVTLRCSPRSGDLSVYWYQQSLDQGLQFLIQYYNGEERAKGNILERFSAQQFPDLHSELNLSSLELGDSALYFCASSIAGGFTDTQYFGPGTRLTVL.

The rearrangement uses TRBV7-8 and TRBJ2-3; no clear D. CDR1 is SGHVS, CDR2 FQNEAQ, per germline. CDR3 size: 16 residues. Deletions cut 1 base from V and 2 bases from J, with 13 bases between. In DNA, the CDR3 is TGTGCCAGCAGCTTAGAGACACCGCTAAACACAGATACGCAGTATTTT. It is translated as CASSLETPLNTDTQYF.

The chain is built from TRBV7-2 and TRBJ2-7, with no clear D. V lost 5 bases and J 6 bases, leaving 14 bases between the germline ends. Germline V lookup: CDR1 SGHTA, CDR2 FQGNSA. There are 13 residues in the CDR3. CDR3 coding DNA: TGTGCCAGCAGCCCCGCGAACCTGCCCGAGCAGTACTTC. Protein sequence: CASSPANLPEQYF.

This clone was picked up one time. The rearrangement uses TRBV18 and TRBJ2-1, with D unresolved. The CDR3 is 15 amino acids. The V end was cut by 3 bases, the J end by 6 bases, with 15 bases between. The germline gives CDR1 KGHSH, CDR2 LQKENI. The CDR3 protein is CASSPLSSQSNEQFF. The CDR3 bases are TGTGCCAGCTCACCGTTATCTAGTCAAAGCAATGAGCAGTTCTTC.

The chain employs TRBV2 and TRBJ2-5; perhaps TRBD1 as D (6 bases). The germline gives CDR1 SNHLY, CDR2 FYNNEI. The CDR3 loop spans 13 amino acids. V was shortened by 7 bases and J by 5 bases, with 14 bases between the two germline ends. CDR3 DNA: TGTGCCAGCATGGGGGCGGATGTTGAGACCCAGTACTTC. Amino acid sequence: CASMGADVETQYF.

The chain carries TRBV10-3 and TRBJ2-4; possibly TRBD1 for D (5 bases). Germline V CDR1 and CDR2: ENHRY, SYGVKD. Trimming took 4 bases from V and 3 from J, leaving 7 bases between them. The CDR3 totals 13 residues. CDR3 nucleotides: TGTGCCATCAGTGGGACAAACAAAAACATTCAGTACTTC. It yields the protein CAISGTNKNIQYF.

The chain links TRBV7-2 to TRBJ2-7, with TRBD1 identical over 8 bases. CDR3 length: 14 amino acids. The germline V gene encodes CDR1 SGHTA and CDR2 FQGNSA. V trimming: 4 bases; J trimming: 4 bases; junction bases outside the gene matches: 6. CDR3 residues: CASSSDRVFYEQYF. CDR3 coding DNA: TGTGCCAGCAGCTCGGACAGGGTGTTTTACGAGCAGTACTTC.

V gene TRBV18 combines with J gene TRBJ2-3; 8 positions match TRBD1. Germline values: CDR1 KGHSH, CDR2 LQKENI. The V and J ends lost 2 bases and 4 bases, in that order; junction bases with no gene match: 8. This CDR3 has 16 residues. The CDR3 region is CASSPTGGLSADTQYF. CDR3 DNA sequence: TGTGCCAGCTCACCAACAGGGGGGCTAAGCGCAGATACGCAGTATTTT.

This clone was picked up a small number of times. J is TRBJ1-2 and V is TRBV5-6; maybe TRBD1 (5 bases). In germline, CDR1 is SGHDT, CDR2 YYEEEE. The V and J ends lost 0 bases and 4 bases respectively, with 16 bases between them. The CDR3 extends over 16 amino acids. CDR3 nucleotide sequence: TGTGCCAGCAGCTTGGAGGCTCTGGGGGGGGGCTATGGCTACACCTTC. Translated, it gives CASSLEALGGGYGYTF.

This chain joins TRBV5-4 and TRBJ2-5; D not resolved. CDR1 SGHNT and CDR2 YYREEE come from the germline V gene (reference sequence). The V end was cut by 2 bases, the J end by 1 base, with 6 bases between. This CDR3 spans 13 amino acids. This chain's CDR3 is CASSFGPQETQYF. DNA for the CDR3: TGTGCCAGCAGCTTCGGTCCCCAAGAGACCCAGTACTTC. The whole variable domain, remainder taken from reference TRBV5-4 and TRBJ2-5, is ETGVTQSPTHLIKTRGQQVTLRCSSQSGHNTVSWYQQALGQGPQFIFQYYREEENGRGNFPPRFSGLQFPNYSSELNVNALELDDSALYLCASSFGPQETQYFGPGTRLLVL.